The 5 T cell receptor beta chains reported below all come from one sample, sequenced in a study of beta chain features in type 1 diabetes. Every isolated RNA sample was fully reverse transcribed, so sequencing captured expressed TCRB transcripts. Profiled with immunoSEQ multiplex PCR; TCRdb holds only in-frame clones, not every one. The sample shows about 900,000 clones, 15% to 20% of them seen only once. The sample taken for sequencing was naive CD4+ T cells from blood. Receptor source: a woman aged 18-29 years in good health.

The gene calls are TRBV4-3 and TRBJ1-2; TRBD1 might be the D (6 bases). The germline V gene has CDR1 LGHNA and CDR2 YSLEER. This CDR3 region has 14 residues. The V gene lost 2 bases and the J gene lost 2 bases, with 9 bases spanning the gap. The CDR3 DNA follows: TGCGCCAGCAGCCAATCCCAGGGGAACTATGGCTACACCTTC. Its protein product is CASSQSQGNYGYTF.

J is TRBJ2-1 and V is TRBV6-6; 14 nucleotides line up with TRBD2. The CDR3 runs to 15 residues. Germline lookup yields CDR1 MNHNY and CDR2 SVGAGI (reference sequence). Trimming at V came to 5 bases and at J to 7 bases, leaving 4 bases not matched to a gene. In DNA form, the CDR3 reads TGTGCCAGCAGTAGGAGGACTAGCGGGAGGAATGAGCAGTTCTTC. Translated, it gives CASSRRTSGRNEQFF.

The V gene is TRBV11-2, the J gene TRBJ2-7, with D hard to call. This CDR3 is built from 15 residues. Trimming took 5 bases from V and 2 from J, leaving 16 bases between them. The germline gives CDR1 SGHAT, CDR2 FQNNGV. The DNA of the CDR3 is TGTGCCAGCAGCATCCAACGACTGGGCGCCTACGAGCAGTACTTC. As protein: CASSIQRLGAYEQYF.

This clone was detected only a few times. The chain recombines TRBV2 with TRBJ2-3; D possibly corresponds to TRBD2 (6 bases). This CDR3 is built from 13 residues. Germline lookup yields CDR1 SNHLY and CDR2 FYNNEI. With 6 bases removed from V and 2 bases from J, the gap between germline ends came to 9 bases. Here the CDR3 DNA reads TGTGCCAGCAGGGCGGACTACACAGATACGCAGTATTTT. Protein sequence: CASRADYTDTQYF.

The CDR3 DNA follows: TGTGCCAGCAGCTTAGAGGCCGAAAAACTGTTTTTT. It specifies CASSLEAEKLFF. The V gene is TRBV7-9, the J gene TRBJ1-4, with unresolved D. Deletions cut 1 base from V and 8 bases from J, with 5 bases between. Germline V lookup: CDR1 SEHNR, CDR2 FQNEAQ (reference sequence). The CDR3 runs to 12 residues.